This T cell receptor (beta chain) appears in the sequencing data of a study of OX40 agonist ivuxolimab in advanced cancers. V shed 2 bases and J 3 bases; nucleotides not matched to a gene: 7. This CDR3 region has 16 residues. Per the germline V gene, CDR1 is SGDLS and CDR2 is YYNGEE. The data were produced by immunoSEQ multiplex PCR, yet TCRdb's version contains in-frame clones alone and is incomplete. The repertoire holds some 19,000 clones, with under 85% as singletons. The starting material was CD4+ or CD8+ T cells sorted from blood, obtained in a trial of the OX40 agonist ivuxolimab. The source is an adult with an advanced solid tumor such as melanoma, head and neck, liver or kidney cancer. The gene calls are TRBV9 and TRBJ2-2; 7 bases line up with TRBD2. CDR3 nucleotides: TGTGCCAGCAGCGTTTGGGCTAGCGGCCACACCGGGGAGCTGTTTTTT. Its translation is CASSVWASGHTGELFF.